Listed below are T cell receptor beta chains from one sample, sequenced in a study of cytomegalovirus exposure and HLA in healthy donors. Some clones are missing from TCRdb's copy, which holds only in-frame ones; the method was immunoSEQ multiplex PCR. Seen here are roughly 150,000 clones, roughly 67% observed once, and the top ten hold 5% to 6.5%. The material sequenced was PBMCs. The receptors come from a woman younger than 30 in good health and CMV-seropositive. The CDR3 runs from the conserved cysteine through the conserved F or W. D genes are given only for firm matches. A clone size is listed for some rows: how often the clone was seen (once, few, many), or a class if it is expanded.

- TRBJ2-5 TRBV16 - TGTGCCAGCAGCCAATCGGGGGACTTGCTTCTGACCCAGTACTTC CASSQSGDLLLTQYF
- TRBJ1-2 TRBV7-9 TRBD1 TGTTCCAGCGTCCTAGGGACAGGGATGGAGGCTAACTATGGCTACACCTTC CSSVLGTGMEANYGYTF
few TRBJ2-7 TRBV7-9 - TGTGCCAGCAGCTTAGCCGATAAGAGCGGATACGAGCAGTACTTC CASSLADKSGYEQYF
- TRBJ2-2 TRBV7-2 - TGTGCCAGCAGCTTAGCTGGCTTCACCGGGGAGCTGTTTTTT CASSLAGFTGELFF
- TRBJ1-1 TRBV7-3 - TGTGCCAGCAGCTTAGACCCCTTAGAGGGTGGGGACACTGAAGCTTTCTTT CASSLDPLEGGDTEAFF
- TRBJ1-1 TRBV11-2 TRBD1 TGTGCCAGCAGCCCCGCCAGGGGGCTTGAAGCTTTCTTT CASSPARGLEAFF
few TRBJ2-3 TRBV9 TRBD2 TGTGCCAGCAGCGCCCCTTTCGCGGGGGGCACAGATACGCAGTATTTT CASSAPFAGGTDTQYF
- TRBJ1-2 TRBV5-1 TRBD1 TGCGCCAGCAGCTTCGAGGGACAGGCCGTGGAGTACACCTTC CASSFEGQAVEYTF
- TRBJ1-5 TRBV9 - TGTGCCAGCAGCGTAGGGAGGACAGAGAATCAGCCCCAGCATTTT CASSVGRTENQPQHF
- TRBJ1-3 TRBV18 - TGTGCCAGCTCACCACCGTCCCAGGCGAACACCATATATTTT CASSPPSQANTIYF
- TRBJ2-7 TRBV29-1 - TGCAGCGTTGAGGTTCCCGGCTACGAGCAGTACTTC CSVEVPGYEQYF
- TRBJ2-2 TRBV5-4 - TGTGCCAGCAGCTCGAGCCTTAACACCGGGGAGCTGTTTTTT CASSSSLNTGELFF
- TRBJ2-7 TRBV9 TRBD2 TGTGCCAGCAGCGTAGGGGGAGGGGACTACGAGCAGTACTTC CASSVGGGDYEQYF
- TRBJ2-7 TRBV7-9 - TGTGCCAGCAGCCTAGGGGGGGTGGACGAGCAGTACTTC CASSLGGVDEQYF
- TRBJ1-4 TRBV7-9 - TGTGCCAGCAGCTCCCAAGACCCCAGGGTTAATGAAAAACTGTTTTTT CASSSQDPRVNEKLFF
few TRBJ2-2 TRBV5-1 TRBD2 TGCGCCAGCAGGTTCAGCGGGGGGAACACCGGGGAGCTGTTTTTT CASRFSGGNTGELFF
- TRBJ2-7 TRBV28 TRBD2 TGTGCCAGCATTCCTAGCGGGGGGGCTTACGAGCAGTACTTC CASIPSGGAYEQYF
- TRBJ2-6 TRBV7-2 - TGTGCCAGCAGCTTGACAGTTTCCCTTTCTGGGGCCAACGTCCTGACTTTC CASSLTVSLSGANVLTF
- TRBJ2-7 TRBV28 - TGTGCCACGGGGGGCGGGTGGTACGAGCAGTACTTC CATGGGWYEQYF
few TRBJ2-1 TRBV16 - TGTGCCAGCAGCCTCGCGGGACCCTGGGTAGCAGGTAATGAGCAGTTCTTC CASSLAGPWVAGNEQFF
- TRBJ1-2 TRBV6-6 - TGTGCCAGCAGTAACGGACAGAACTATGGCTACACCTTC CASSNGQNYGYTF
- TRBJ1-5 TRBV28 - TGTGCCAGCAACGCGGCCGTACAGCCCCAGCATTTT CASNAAVQPQHF
- TRBJ2-1 TRBV7-3 - TGTGCCAGCAGCTTGGGCCTCACGAGGGATGAGCAGTTCTTC CASSLGLTRDEQFF
- TRBJ2-7 TRBV19 - TGTGCCAGTAGTGCCCAATGGTGGGCTTCCTACGAGCAGTACTTC CASSAQWWASYEQYF
- TRBJ1-1 TRBV9 - TGTGCCAGCAGCAAACAGGGACTGAACACTGAAGCTTTCTTT CASSKQGLNTEAFF
- TRBJ1-6 TRBV6-5 - TGTGCCAGCAGGACCGGACATCGGTCACCCCTCCACTTT CASRTGHRSPLHF
- TRBJ1-1 TRBV21-1 - TGTGCCAGTCTTCGGGGGGTTAGGAACACTGAAGCTTTCTTT CASLRGVRNTEAFF
few TRBJ1-1 TRBV27 - TGTGCCAGCGGAAGACAGGTCAACACTGAAGCTTTCTTT CASGRQVNTEAFF
- TRBJ1-1 TRBV4-3 - TGCGCCAGCAGCCAAGATAGCCAGGGTGGGAACACTGAAGCTTTCTTT CASSQDSQGGNTEAFF
- TRBJ2-1 TRBV27 - TGTGCCAGCAGTCCCTCCAGATCGAATGAGCAGTTCTTC CASSPSRSNEQFF
- TRBJ2-2 TRBV9 TRBD1 TGTGCCAGCAGCCTGCAGGGACAGTGGAACACCGGGGAGCTGTTTTTT CASSLQGQWNTGELFF
- TRBJ2-7 TRBV7-9 - TGTTCCAGCAGCTTAGAGGCAGGTTGGGAGCAGTACTTC CSSSLEAGWEQYF
- TRBJ1-5 TRBV10-1 TRBD1 TGCGCCAGCAGTGGGACAGGGTTCGGACAGCCCCAGCATTTT CASSGTGFGQPQHF
- TRBJ1-2 TRBV5-4 TRBD1 TGTGCCAGCAGCTTCATCGATCGGGCCACAGGGGGCTATGGCTACACCTTC CASSFIDRATGGYGYTF
- TRBJ1-5 TRBV5-6 - TGTGCCAGCAGCTGGGGCGGACAGCAGCCCCAGCATTTT CASSWGGQQPQHF
- TRBJ1-5 TRBV9 TRBD1 TGTGCCAGCAGCGAGACAGGGGGGGGGACTCAGCCCCAGCATTTT CASSETGGGTQPQHF
- TRBJ2-1 TRBV18 - TGTGCCAGCTCTTACCACTTCGCGGGGCCCCTTGGGGGCAATGAGCAGTTCTTC CASSYHFAGPLGGNEQFF
- TRBJ1-4 TRBV6-1 - TGTGCCAGCAGCGTGGAGAAAGGAGGAAGGGAACTGTTTTTT CASSVEKGGRELFF
few TRBJ2-3 TRBV6-4 TRBD2 TGTGCCAGCAGTGTAACTAGCGGGGGCACAGATACGCAGTATTTT CASSVTSGGTDTQYF
- TRBJ2-2 TRBV6-6 TRBD1 TGTGCCAGCAGGGGACAGATGATCAACACCGGGGAGCTGTTTTTT CASRGQMINTGELFF
few TRBJ2-7 TRBV19 - TGTGCCAGTAGTCCCCCCGGGACAAAAGCCTACGAGCAGTACTTC CASSPPGTKAYEQYF
- TRBJ2-3 TRBV7-3 TRBD1 TGTGCCAGCAGCTCCCCTCCCGGGACAGGGACCCCAGATACGCAGTATTTT CASSSPPGTGTPDTQYF
- TRBJ1-4 TRBV5-4 TRBD1 TGTGCCAGCAGCTTCGGAGGGGGCGCGACTAATGAAAAACTGTTTTTT CASSFGGGATNEKLFF